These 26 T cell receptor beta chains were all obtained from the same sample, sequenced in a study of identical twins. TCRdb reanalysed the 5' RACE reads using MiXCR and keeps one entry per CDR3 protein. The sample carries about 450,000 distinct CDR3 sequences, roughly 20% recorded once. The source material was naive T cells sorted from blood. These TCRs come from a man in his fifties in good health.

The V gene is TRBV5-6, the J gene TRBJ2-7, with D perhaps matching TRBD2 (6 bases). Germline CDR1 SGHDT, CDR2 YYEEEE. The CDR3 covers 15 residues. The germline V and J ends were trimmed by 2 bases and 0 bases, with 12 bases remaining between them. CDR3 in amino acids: CASSLSGLSSYEQYF. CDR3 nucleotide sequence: TGTGCCAGCAGCTTATCGGGACTCAGCTCCTACGAGCAGTACTTC.

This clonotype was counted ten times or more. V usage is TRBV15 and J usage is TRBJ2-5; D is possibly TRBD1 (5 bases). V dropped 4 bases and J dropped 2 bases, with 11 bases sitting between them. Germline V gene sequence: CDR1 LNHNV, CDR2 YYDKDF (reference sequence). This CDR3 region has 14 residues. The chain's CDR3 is CATSIHRRQETQYF. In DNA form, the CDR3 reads TGTGCCACCAGCATTCACAGGAGACAAGAGACCCAGTACTTC.

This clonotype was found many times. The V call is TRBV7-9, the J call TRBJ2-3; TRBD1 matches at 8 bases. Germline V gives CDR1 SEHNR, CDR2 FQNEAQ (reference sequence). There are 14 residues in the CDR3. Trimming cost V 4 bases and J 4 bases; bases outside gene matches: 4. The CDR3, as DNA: TGTGCCAGCAGCTCCGGACAGGGCGCAGATACGCAGTATTTT. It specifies CASSSGQGADTQYF. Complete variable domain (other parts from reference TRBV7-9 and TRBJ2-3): DTGVSQNPRHKITKRGQNVTFRCDPISEHNRLYWYRQTLGQGPEFLTYFQNEAQLEKSRLLSDRFSAERPKGSFSTLEIQRTEQGDSAMYLCASSSGQGADTQYFGPGTRLTVL.

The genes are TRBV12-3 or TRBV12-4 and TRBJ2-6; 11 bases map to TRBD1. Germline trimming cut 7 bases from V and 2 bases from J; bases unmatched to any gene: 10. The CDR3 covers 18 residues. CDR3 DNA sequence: TGTGCCAGCAACATCGGACAGGGGGCGCCAGCTGGGGCCAACGTCCTGACTTTC. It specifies CASNIGQGAPAGANVLTF.

This CDR3 reads CASSGLRGMNTEAFF. CDR3 nucleotides: TGTGCCAGCAGCGGCCTCAGGGGGATGAACACTGAAGCTTTCTTT. This rearrangement joins TRBV7-9 to TRBJ1-1, with TRBD1 identical over 7 bases. Losses at the gene ends were 5 bases for V and 0 bases for J; bases not matched to a gene: 6. The germline gives CDR1 SEHNR, CDR2 FQNEAQ (reference sequence). This CDR3 region has 15 residues. Complete variable domain (other parts from reference TRBV7-9 and TRBJ1-1): DTGVSQNPRHKITKRGQNVTFRCDPISEHNRLYWYRQTLGQGPEFLTYFQNEAQLEKSRLLSDRFSAERPKGSFSTLEIQRTEQGDSAMYLCASSGLRGMNTEAFFGQGTRLTVV.

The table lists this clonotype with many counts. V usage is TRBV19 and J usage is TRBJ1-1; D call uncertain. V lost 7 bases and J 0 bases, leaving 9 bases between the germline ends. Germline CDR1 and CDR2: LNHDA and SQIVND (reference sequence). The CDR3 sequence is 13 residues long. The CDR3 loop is CASNAKLNTEAFF. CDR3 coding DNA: TGTGCCAGTAATGCAAAGTTGAACACTGAAGCTTTCTTT.

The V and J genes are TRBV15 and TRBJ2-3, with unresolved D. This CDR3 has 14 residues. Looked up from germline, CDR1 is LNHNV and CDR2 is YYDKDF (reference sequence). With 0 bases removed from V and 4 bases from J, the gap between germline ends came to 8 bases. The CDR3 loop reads CATSRDRRPDTQYF. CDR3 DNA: TGTGCCACCAGCAGAGATCGAAGGCCAGATACGCAGTATTTT.

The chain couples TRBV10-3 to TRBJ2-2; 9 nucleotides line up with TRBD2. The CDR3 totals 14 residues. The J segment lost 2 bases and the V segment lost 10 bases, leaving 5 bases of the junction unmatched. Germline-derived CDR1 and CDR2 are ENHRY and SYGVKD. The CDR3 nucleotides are TGTGCCACCCAGACTAGCGGTAACACCGGGGAGCTGTTTTTT. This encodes CATQTSGNTGELFF.

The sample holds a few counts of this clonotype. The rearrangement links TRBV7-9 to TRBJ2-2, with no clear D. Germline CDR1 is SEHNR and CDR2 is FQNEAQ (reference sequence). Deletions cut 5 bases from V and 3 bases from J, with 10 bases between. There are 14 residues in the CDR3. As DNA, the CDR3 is TGTGCCAGCAGCCAACCCCCCTACACCGGGGAGCTGTTTTTT. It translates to CASSQPPYTGELFF.

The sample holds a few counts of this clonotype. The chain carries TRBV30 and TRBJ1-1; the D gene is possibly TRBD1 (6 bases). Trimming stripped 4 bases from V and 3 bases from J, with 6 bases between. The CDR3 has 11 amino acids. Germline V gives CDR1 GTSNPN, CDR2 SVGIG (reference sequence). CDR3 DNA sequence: TGTGCCTGGACAGGGGACACTGAAGCTTTCTTT. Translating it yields CAWTGDTEAFF.

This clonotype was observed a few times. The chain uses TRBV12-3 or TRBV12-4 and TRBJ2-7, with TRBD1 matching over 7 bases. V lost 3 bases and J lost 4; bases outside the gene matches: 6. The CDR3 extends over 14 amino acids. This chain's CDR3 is CASSFKDRPYEQYF. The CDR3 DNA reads TGTGCCAGCAGTTTTAAGGACAGGCCATACGAGCAGTACTTC.

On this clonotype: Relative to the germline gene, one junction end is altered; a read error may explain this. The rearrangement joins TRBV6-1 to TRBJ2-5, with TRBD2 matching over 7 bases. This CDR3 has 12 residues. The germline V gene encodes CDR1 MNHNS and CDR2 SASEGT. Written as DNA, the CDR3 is TGTGCCAGCAGTGAAGTCAAGGGGAGCGGGAACTTC. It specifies CASSEVKGSGNF.

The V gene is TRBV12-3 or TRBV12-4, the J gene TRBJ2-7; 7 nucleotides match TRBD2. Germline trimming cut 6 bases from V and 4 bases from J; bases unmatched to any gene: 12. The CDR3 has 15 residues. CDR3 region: CASSQTGGGLYEQYF. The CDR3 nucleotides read TGTGCCAGCAGCCAAACCGGGGGAGGGCTGTACGAGCAGTACTTC.

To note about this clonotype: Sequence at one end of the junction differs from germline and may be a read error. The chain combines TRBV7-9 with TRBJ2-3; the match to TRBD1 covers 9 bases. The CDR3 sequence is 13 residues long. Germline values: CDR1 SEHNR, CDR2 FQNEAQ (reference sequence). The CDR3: CASSLDGTGQPIF. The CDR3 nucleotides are TGTGCCAGCAGCTTAGACGGGACAGGGCAGCCCATATTT.

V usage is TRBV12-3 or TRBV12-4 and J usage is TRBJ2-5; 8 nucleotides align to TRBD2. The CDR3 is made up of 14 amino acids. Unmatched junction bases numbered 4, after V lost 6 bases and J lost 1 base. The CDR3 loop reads CASSKTSAQETQYF. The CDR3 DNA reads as TGTGCCAGCAGCAAGACTAGCGCCCAAGAGACCCAGTACTTC.

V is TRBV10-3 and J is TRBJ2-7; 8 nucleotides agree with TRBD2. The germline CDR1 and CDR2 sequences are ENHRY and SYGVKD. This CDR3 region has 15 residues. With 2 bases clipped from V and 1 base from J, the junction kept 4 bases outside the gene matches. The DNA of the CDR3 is TGTGCCATCAGTGAGGGCGGGGGGATGTCCTACGAGCAGTACTTC. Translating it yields CAISEGGGMSYEQYF.

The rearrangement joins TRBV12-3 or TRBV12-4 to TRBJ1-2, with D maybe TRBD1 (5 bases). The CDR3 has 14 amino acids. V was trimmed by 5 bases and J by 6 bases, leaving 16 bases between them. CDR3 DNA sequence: TGTGCCAGCAGTCCCCAACGGGGGTCGGATGGCTACACCTTC. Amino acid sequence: CASSPQRGSDGYTF.

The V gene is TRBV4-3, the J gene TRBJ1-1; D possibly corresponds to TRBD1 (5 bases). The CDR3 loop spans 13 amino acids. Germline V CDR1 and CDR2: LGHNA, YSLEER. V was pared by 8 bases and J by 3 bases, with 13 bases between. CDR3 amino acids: CASGLTADTEAFF. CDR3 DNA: TGCGCCAGCGGGTTGACAGCCGACACTGAAGCTTTCTTT.

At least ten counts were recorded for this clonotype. In DNA, the CDR3 is TGTGCCAGCAGCCACCTACGGGGATCACCCCTCCACTTT. This codes for CASSHLRGSPLHF. The rearrangement links TRBV14 to TRBJ1-6; D is ambiguous. Germline CDR1 reads SGHDN; CDR2 reads FVKESK. The CDR3 is 13 residues long. Trimming took off 3 bases at V and 10 bases at J, with 10 bases between the two ends. The variable domain in full, completed from reference TRBV14 and TRBJ1-6, reads EAGVTQFPSHSVIEKGQTVTLRCDPISGHDNLYWYRRVMGKEIKFLLHFVKESKQDESGMPNNRFLAERTGGTYSTLKVQPAELEDSGVYFCASSHLRGSPLHFGNGTRLTVT.

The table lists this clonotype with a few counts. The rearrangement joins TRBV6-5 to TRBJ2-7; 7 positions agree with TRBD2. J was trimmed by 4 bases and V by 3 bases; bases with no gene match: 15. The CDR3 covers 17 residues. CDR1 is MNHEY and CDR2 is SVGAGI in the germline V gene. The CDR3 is CASSYMRGGDGFYEQYF. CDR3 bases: TGTGCCAGCAGTTATATGAGGGGAGGGGATGGTTTTTACGAGCAGTACTTC.

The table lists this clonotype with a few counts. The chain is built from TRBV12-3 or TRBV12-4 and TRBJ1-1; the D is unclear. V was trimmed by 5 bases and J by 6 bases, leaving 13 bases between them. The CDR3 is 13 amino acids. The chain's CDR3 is CASSPGPRAEAFF. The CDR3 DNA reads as TGTGCCAGCAGTCCTGGGCCACGGGCTGAAGCTTTCTTT.

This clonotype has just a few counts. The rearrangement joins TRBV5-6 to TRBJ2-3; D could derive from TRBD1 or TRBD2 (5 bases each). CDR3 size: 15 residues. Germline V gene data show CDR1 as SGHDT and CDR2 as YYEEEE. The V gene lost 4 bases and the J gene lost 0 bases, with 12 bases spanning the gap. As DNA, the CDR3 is TGTGCCAGCAGCCGAGGGACCGTTAGCACAGATACGCAGTATTTT. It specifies CASSRGTVSTDTQYF.

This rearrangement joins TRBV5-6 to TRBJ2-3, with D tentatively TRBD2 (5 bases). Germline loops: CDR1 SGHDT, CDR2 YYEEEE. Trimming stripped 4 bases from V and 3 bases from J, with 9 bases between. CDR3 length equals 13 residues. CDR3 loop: CASSEWETDTQYF. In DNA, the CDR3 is TGTGCCAGCAGCGAGTGGGAGACAGATACGCAGTATTTT. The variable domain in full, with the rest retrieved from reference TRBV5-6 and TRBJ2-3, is DAGVTQSPTHLIKTRGQQVTLRCSPKSGHDTVSWYQQALGQGPQFIFQYYEEEERQRGNFPDRFSGHQFPNYSSELNVNALLLGDSALYLCASSEWETDTQYFGPGTRLTVL.

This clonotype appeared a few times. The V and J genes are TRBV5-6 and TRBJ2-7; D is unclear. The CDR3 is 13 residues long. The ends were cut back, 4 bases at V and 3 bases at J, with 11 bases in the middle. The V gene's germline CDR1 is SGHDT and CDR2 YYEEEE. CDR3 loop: CASSLPDGYEQYF. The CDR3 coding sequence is TGTGCCAGCAGCCTACCGGACGGCTACGAGCAGTACTTC.

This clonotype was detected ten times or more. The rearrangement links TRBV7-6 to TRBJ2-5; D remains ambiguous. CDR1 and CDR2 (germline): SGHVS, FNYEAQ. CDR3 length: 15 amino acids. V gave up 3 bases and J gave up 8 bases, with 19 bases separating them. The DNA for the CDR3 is TGTGCCAGCAGCTTTTATGCCGACGGTGAAACCACCCAGTACTTC. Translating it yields CASSFYADGETTQYF.

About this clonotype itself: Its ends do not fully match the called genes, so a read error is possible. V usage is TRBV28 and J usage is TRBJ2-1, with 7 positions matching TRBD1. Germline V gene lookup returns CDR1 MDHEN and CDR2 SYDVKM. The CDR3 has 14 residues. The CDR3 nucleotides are TGTGCCAGCACTTTAGGGGACAGTTCTAATGAGCAGTTCTTC. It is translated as CASTLGDSSNEQFF.